These T cell receptor beta chains were read from a single sample in a study of shared clonotypes between healthy human individuals. The assay was immunoSEQ multiplex PCR, and TCRdb's table has in-frame clones only and misses some. This table has about 700,000 clones, about 92% appearing once. Sequenced: naive CD8+ T cells sorted from blood. These receptors were collected from a man aged 30 to 39 in good health. The CDR3 runs from the conserved cysteine through the conserved F or W. The order of the fields is CDR3 protein, CDR3 DNA, J gene, D gene, clone size, CDR3 length, V gene. D genes are given only for firm matches. The size field is filled for only some rows; it gives once, few, many or a size class.

CDR3aa: CASSLGSGTSTDTQYF; CDR3nt: TGTGCCAGCAGTTTAGGAAGCGGGACTAGCACAGATACGCAGTATTTT; j_gene: TRBJ2-3; d_gene: TRBD2; abundance: once; len: 16; v_gene: TRBV28
CDR3aa: CASSERQGRLLADTQYF; CDR3nt: TGTGCCAGCAGTGAAAGACAGGGCAGGCTCCTAGCAGATACGCAGTATTTT; j_gene: TRBJ2-3; d_gene: TRBD1; abundance: NA; len: 17; v_gene: TRBV6-1
CDR3aa: CASSPGYSSYEQYF; CDR3nt: TGTGCCAGCAGCCCCGGGTACTCCTCCTACGAGCAGTACTTC; j_gene: TRBJ2-7; d_gene: NA; abundance: NA; len: 14; v_gene: TRBV14
CDR3aa: CSVEDPRDTWDGYTF; CDR3nt: TGCAGCGTTGAAGATCCCAGGGACACCTGGGATGGCTACACCTTC; j_gene: TRBJ1-2; d_gene: NA; abundance: NA; len: 15; v_gene: TRBV29-1
CDR3aa: CASSQVMGTNYGYTF; CDR3nt: TGTGCCAGCAGCCAAGTCATGGGGACTAACTATGGCTACACCTTC; j_gene: TRBJ1-2; d_gene: NA; abundance: once; len: 15; v_gene: TRBV14
CDR3aa: CASSGELAGELFF; CDR3nt: TGTGCCAGCAGCGGGGAGTTGGCCGGGGAGCTGTTTTTT; j_gene: TRBJ2-2; d_gene: NA; abundance: NA; len: 13; v_gene: TRBV5-4
CDR3aa: CASSQTGGDTGELFF; CDR3nt: TGCGCCAGCAGCCAGACAGGGGGCGATACCGGGGAGCTGTTTTTT; j_gene: TRBJ2-2; d_gene: TRBD1; abundance: NA; len: 15; v_gene: TRBV4-3
CDR3aa: CASSKVGGGKNIQYF; CDR3nt: TGTGCCAGCAGCAAAGTAGGAGGGGGCAAAAACATTCAGTACTTC; j_gene: TRBJ2-4; d_gene: NA; abundance: NA; len: 15; v_gene: TRBV21-1
CDR3aa: CASSLALGKLHDGYTF; CDR3nt: TGTGCCAGCAGCTTAGCGCTAGGAAAGCTTCATGATGGCTACACCTTC; j_gene: TRBJ1-2; d_gene: NA; abundance: NA; len: 16; v_gene: TRBV7-9
CDR3aa: CSAKGASGMNEQFF; CDR3nt: TGCAGCGCTAAGGGGGCTAGCGGGATGAATGAGCAGTTCTTC; j_gene: TRBJ2-1; d_gene: TRBD2; abundance: NA; len: 14; v_gene: TRBV29-1
CDR3aa: CASSEALLGEQYF; CDR3nt: TGTGCCAGCAGTGAAGCGCTTCTGGGAGAGCAGTACTTC; j_gene: TRBJ2-7; d_gene: NA; abundance: once; len: 13; v_gene: TRBV6-1
CDR3aa: CASSPPQGVYSHEQYF; CDR3nt: TGTGCCAGCAGCCCTCCACAGGGGGTGTATAGTCACGAGCAGTACTTC; j_gene: TRBJ2-7; d_gene: TRBD1; abundance: NA; len: 16; v_gene: TRBV7-9
CDR3aa: CASSSGTTDTDTQYF; CDR3nt: TGTGCCAGCTCCTCCGGGACTACCGACACAGATACGCAGTATTTT; j_gene: TRBJ2-3; d_gene: TRBD2; abundance: NA; len: 15; v_gene: TRBV18
CDR3aa: CASSPIGQTYNEQFF; CDR3nt: TGTGCCAGCAGCCCGATAGGACAGACCTACAATGAGCAGTTCTTC; j_gene: TRBJ2-1; d_gene: NA; abundance: once; len: 15; v_gene: TRBV5-8
CDR3aa: CASSPSPGKEYQETQYF; CDR3nt: TGTGCCAGCTCACCGTCGCCCGGGAAGGAGTACCAAGAGACCCAGTACTTC; j_gene: TRBJ2-5; d_gene: NA; abundance: NA; len: 17; v_gene: TRBV18
CDR3aa: CASGSPSGKSTDTQYF; CDR3nt: TGTGCTAGTGGTTCACCAAGCGGGAAGAGCACAGATACGCAGTATTTT; j_gene: TRBJ2-3; d_gene: TRBD2; abundance: NA; len: 16; v_gene: TRBV12-5
CDR3aa: CASSPGGELFF; CDR3nt: TGTGCCAGCAGCCCTGGGGGGGAGCTGTTTTTT; j_gene: TRBJ2-2; d_gene: NA; abundance: NA; len: 11; v_gene: TRBV27
CDR3aa: CASSLSTGTYEQYF; CDR3nt: TGTGCCAGCAGCTTATCTACAGGGACGTACGAGCAGTACTTC; j_gene: TRBJ2-7; d_gene: NA; abundance: once; len: 14; v_gene: TRBV7-2
CDR3aa: CASSPSPSGRYNEQFF; CDR3nt: TGTGCCAGCAGTCCATCCCCTAGCGGGAGGTACAATGAGCAGTTCTTC; j_gene: TRBJ2-1; d_gene: TRBD2; abundance: NA; len: 16; v_gene: TRBV7-9
CDR3aa: CSVEVAGVNTGELFF; CDR3nt: TGCAGCGTTGAGGTTGCGGGGGTAAACACCGGGGAGCTGTTTTTT; j_gene: TRBJ2-2; d_gene: TRBD2; abundance: NA; len: 15; v_gene: TRBV29-1
CDR3aa: CASSLSSGGPSYEQYF; CDR3nt: TGTGCCAGCAGTTTATCTAGCGGGGGGCCCTCCTACGAGCAGTACTTC; j_gene: TRBJ2-7; d_gene: TRBD2; abundance: NA; len: 16; v_gene: TRBV27
CDR3aa: CASSIDHDSGRHSSYNEQFF; CDR3nt: TGTGCCAGTAGTATAGATCACGATAGCGGGAGGCACAGCTCCTACAATGAGCAGTTCTTC; j_gene: TRBJ2-1; d_gene: TRBD2; abundance: NA; len: 20; v_gene: TRBV19
CDR3aa: CASSFGSGSVSLVDEQFF; CDR3nt: TGTGCCAGCAGTTTCGGTAGCGGGAGTGTCTCTCTTGTGGATGAGCAGTTCTTC; j_gene: TRBJ2-1; d_gene: TRBD2; abundance: NA; len: 18; v_gene: TRBV28
CDR3aa: CASGQGWNTEAFF; CDR3nt: TGTGCCAGCGGGCAGGGGTGGAACACTGAAGCTTTCTTT; j_gene: TRBJ1-1; d_gene: NA; abundance: NA; len: 13; v_gene: TRBV27
CDR3aa: CASSLETGVETEAFF; CDR3nt: TGTGCCAGCTCTCTCGAGACAGGGGTAGAGACTGAAGCTTTCTTT; j_gene: TRBJ1-1; d_gene: TRBD1; abundance: NA; len: 15; v_gene: TRBV18
CDR3aa: CASSGDQSWDRPNDQLFF; CDR3nt: TGTGCCAGCAGCGGTGATCAGAGCTGGGACAGACCTAATGATCAACTGTTTTTT; j_gene: TRBJ1-4; d_gene: TRBD1; abundance: NA; len: 18; v_gene: TRBV11-1
CDR3aa: CASSHAGGRIGHTEAFF; CDR3nt: TGTGCCAGCAGCCACGCGGGGGGGCGGATCGGGCACACTGAAGCTTTCTTT; j_gene: TRBJ1-1; d_gene: NA; abundance: NA; len: 17; v_gene: TRBV21-1
CDR3aa: CASSSASGRGNQPQHF; CDR3nt: TGTGCCAGCAGTTCGGCGTCAGGGCGAGGCAATCAGCCCCAGCATTTT; j_gene: TRBJ1-5; d_gene: NA; abundance: NA; len: 16; v_gene: TRBV27
CDR3aa: CASSQEGSRGRETQYF; CDR3nt: TGTGCCAGCAGCCAAGAGGGGTCCAGGGGAAGGGAGACCCAGTACTTC; j_gene: TRBJ2-5; d_gene: NA; abundance: NA; len: 16; v_gene: TRBV14
CDR3aa: CASSFPSGAVNEQFF; CDR3nt: TGTGCCAGCAGCTTCCCCAGCGGGGCGGTCAATGAGCAGTTCTTC; j_gene: TRBJ2-1; d_gene: TRBD2; abundance: NA; len: 15; v_gene: TRBV13
CDR3aa: CASSIGTGENEKLFF; CDR3nt: TGTGCCAGCAGCATAGGGACAGGAGAGAATGAAAAACTGTTTTTT; j_gene: TRBJ1-4; d_gene: TRBD1; abundance: NA; len: 15; v_gene: TRBV9
CDR3aa: CASSSSSVPQHF; CDR3nt: TGTGCCAGCAGTTCATCGAGTGTGCCCCAGCATTTT; j_gene: TRBJ1-5; d_gene: NA; abundance: NA; len: 12; v_gene: TRBV27
CDR3aa: CASSIDRGNTEAFF; CDR3nt: TGTGCCAGTAGTATTGACAGGGGGAACACTGAAGCTTTCTTT; j_gene: TRBJ1-1; d_gene: TRBD1; abundance: NA; len: 14; v_gene: TRBV19
CDR3aa: CASSLDGSHTEAFF; CDR3nt: TGTGCCAGCAGTTTGGACGGGTCCCACACTGAAGCTTTCTTT; j_gene: TRBJ1-1; d_gene: NA; abundance: NA; len: 14; v_gene: TRBV27
CDR3aa: CASSKGLAGGSYNEQFF; CDR3nt: TGTGCCAGCAGCAAAGGACTAGCGGGAGGCTCCTACAATGAGCAGTTCTTC; j_gene: TRBJ2-1; d_gene: TRBD2; abundance: NA; len: 17; v_gene: TRBV27
CDR3aa: CASSLGGPGQGSYEQYF; CDR3nt: TGCGCCAGCAGCTTGGGGGGGCCGGGACAGGGGTCCTACGAGCAGTACTTC; j_gene: TRBJ2-7; d_gene: TRBD1; abundance: NA; len: 17; v_gene: TRBV5-1
CDR3aa: CASSLVPYQTDTQYF; CDR3nt: TGTGCCAGCAGCTTGGTCCCCTACCAAACAGATACGCAGTATTTT; j_gene: TRBJ2-3; d_gene: NA; abundance: NA; len: 15; v_gene: TRBV7-9
CDR3aa: CASSTTLAYEQYF; CDR3nt: TGTGCCAGTAGTACAACACTAGCGTACGAGCAGTACTTC; j_gene: TRBJ2-7; d_gene: TRBD2; abundance: NA; len: 13; v_gene: TRBV19
CDR3aa: CASSQSLDRDTEAFF; CDR3nt: TGTGCCAGCAGCCAATCCCTGGACAGGGACACTGAAGCTTTCTTT; j_gene: TRBJ1-1; d_gene: TRBD1; abundance: NA; len: 15; v_gene: TRBV14
CDR3aa: CASKLDSSRTQAFF; CDR3nt: TGTGCCAGCAAATTGGACAGCAGTCGTACCCAAGCTTTCTTT; j_gene: TRBJ1-1; d_gene: NA; abundance: once; len: 14; v_gene: TRBV28